This T cell receptor (beta chain) is drawn from a study of human T cells and chemical hapten exposure. Study outcomes and limitations: Versus controls, significantly more large CDR3 similarity clusters arose from expanded TCRs.

TCRdb re-derived calls from the RACE reads in MiXCR, one entry per CDR3 protein. Of tens of thousands of distinct CDR3 sequences in the sample, approximately 11% are singletons; the top ten hold around 4.2%. This clonotype was picked up many times. Its antigen remains unknown. Time point noted: patch test 1, 2 weeks after DPC sensitization. Treatment reported: therapeutic diphenylcyclopropenone sensitization with weekly scalp DPC. The CDR3 is 15 amino acids. In germline, CDR1 is SGHTA, CDR2 FQGNSA. Unmatched junction bases numbered 7, after V lost 6 bases and J lost 0 bases. The source of this sequence is a woman aged 45-65 years with alopecia areata. Some clones in this sample may be carry-over from other donors' samples. Sequenced material: whole blood, taken in connection with sensitization to the hapten diphenylcyclopropenone (DPC). The genes are TRBV7-2 and TRBJ2-5, with TRBD1 identical over 7 bases. In DNA form, the CDR3 reads TGTGCCAGCAGTATACAGGGGCTACACCAAGAGACCCAGTACTTC. Translation gives CASSIQGLHQETQYF.